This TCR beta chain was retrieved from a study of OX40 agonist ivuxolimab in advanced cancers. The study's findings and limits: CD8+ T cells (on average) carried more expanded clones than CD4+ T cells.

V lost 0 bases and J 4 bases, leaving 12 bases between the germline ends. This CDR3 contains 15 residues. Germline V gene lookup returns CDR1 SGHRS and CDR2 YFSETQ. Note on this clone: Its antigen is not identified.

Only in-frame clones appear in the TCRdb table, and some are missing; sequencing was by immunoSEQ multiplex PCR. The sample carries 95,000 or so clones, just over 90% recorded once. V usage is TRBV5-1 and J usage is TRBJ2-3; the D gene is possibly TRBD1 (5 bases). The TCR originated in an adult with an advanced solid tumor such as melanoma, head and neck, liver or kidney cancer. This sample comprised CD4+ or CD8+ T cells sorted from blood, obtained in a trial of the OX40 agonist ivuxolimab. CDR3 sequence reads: CASSLAGRAADTQYF. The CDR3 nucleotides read TGCGCCAGCAGCTTGGCCGGCAGGGCGGCAGATACGCAGTATTTT.